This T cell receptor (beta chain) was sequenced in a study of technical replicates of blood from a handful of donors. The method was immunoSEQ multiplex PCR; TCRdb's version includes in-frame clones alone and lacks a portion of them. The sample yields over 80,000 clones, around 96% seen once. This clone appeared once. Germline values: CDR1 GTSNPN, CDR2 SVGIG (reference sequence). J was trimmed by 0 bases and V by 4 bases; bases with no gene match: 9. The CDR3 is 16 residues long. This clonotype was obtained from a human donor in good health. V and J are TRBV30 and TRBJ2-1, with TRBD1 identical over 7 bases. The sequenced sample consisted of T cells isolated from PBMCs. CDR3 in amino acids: CAWNAGTASSYNEQFF. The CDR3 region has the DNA TGTGCCTGGAATGCCGGGACAGCGAGCTCCTACAATGAGCAGTTCTTC.